This record looks at one T cell receptor beta chain sequence and its context. Its antigen has not been determined. Per-nucleotide qualities are absent, and no much larger clonotype sits a single base away. This entry is derived from a study of blood T cell repertoires in COVID-19 (dated by TCRdb to 2020 to 2022). Some background on the complete study: Collaborator samples came from the United States, Italy and Spain and covered acute and convalescent phases of COVID-19. The samples were drawn from the first 160 participants of the ongoing ImmuneRACE study and from over a thousand subjects provided by 6 global collaborators. Deeply sampled blood TCRbeta repertoires from subjects exposed to, actively infected with, or recovered from COVID-19 were included in the dataset. Where available, HLA class I and class II types were taken from metadata supplied by the sample provider and were not determined by assay-based typing. The repertoires were released in a freely available public database meant as a resource for research on the immune response to SARS-CoV-2. The material from the prospective study consisted of cDNA or gDNA derived from T cells, B-cell-depleted T cells, or PBMCs. Nearly every sample came with metadata listing a de-identified subject ID, COVID-19 status, age in years and sex.

Via the germline V gene, CDR1 is SGHRS and CDR2 YFSETQ. Trimmed from V: 4 bases; trimmed from J: 7 bases; junction bases lacking a gene match: 7. Taken from cysteine to phenylalanine, the CDR3 has 15 residues. Only CDR3 DNA remains: 45 bases, in frame from the first base. TCRbeta CDR3 regions were amplified from genomic DNA by means of the immunoSEQ Assay, a bias-controlled multiplex PCR. As for how the authors treated the data: Nucleated cell counts per sample were estimated from amplification of reference gene primers within the assay. To quantify the absolute abundance of each unique TCRbeta CDR3 rearrangement, sequence reads were collapsed and filtered. For each sample, productive Simpson clonality was calculated as the square root of Simpson's diversity index across productive rearrangements. TCRdb stores this immuneACCESS table with in-frame sequences only. Part of the clones is absent; in the studies checked, under half of the shortfall reflects unresolved V genes, and no reason is known for the rest. The V and J calls and clone size come from that table; D and trimming were worked out from the DNA. The sample table records approximately 190,000 clones; roughly four fifths of these occur just once. Clones ranked in the top ten supply 6% to 7% of the sample.

Summary of the overall study and its limitations: Clinical and demographic metadata were provided uncurated, with the amount varying by source and participant.

Whole blood was collected in K2EDTA tubes by collaborating institutions according to the institutions' own protocols. Collaborator samples were shipped for TCRbeta analysis as frozen whole blood, isolated PBMCs, or DNA extracted from either sample type. The source material was peripheral blood. The receptor was isolated from a woman aged 40 to 55 with acute or convalescent COVID-19. The sequence is built from TRBV5-1 and TRBJ1-4; TRBD1 lines up with 10 middle nucleotides. CDR3 protein: CASSAQGQGSEKLFF. The DNA sequence is given as TGCGCCAGCAGCGCCCAGGGACAGGGGTCTGAAAAACTGTTTTTT.